These T cell receptor beta chains were read from a single sample in a study of T cell responses to AZD1222 COVID-19 vaccine. TCRdb keeps only in-frame clones here, not all; method: immunoSEQ multiplex PCR. Altogether just under 150,000 clones are present, 88% being singletons, with the ten largest covering about 5.4%. The starting material was peripheral blood, obtained 28 days after the second dose of the MenACWY control vaccine. These receptors all stem from an adult who received the MenACWY meningococcal vaccine as a control. Both conserved end residues are part of each CDR3. D genes are given only for firm matches. Expanded clones get a size class; other rows say once, few or many, or leave the size out.

abundance: -
v_gene: TRBV5-1
len: 15
j_gene: TRBJ2-5
d_gene: TRBD1
CDR3nt: TGCGCCAGCAGCTCAGGACAGGGAGACCAAGAGACCCAGTACTTC
CDR3aa: CASSSGQGDQETQYF

abundance: -
v_gene: TRBV15
len: 14
j_gene: TRBJ2-3
d_gene: -
CDR3nt: TGTGCCACCAGCAGAGGCGGTTTCACAGATACGCAGTATTTT
CDR3aa: CATSRGGFTDTQYF

abundance: -
v_gene: TRBV7-8
len: 16
j_gene: TRBJ2-1
d_gene: TRBD2
CDR3nt: TGTGCCAGCAGCTCACTGGGACTAGCGGGAGGCAATGAGCAGTTCTTC
CDR3aa: CASSSLGLAGGNEQFF

abundance: -
v_gene: TRBV24-1
len: 17
j_gene: TRBJ2-5
d_gene: -
CDR3nt: TGTGCCACCAGTGATTTGGGGACCGGGACAATACAAGAGACCCAGTACTTC
CDR3aa: CATSDLGTGTIQETQYF

abundance: -
v_gene: TRBV19
len: 11
j_gene: TRBJ1-1
d_gene: -
CDR3nt: TGTGCCAGTAACGGGGACACTGAAGCTTTCTTT
CDR3aa: CASNGDTEAFF

abundance: -
v_gene: TRBV9
len: 16
j_gene: TRBJ1-2
d_gene: -
CDR3nt: TGTGCCAGCAGCGTAGCCGCAGGGCCGACTAACTATGGCTACACCTTC
CDR3aa: CASSVAAGPTNYGYTF

abundance: -
v_gene: TRBV7-9
len: 16
j_gene: TRBJ1-1
d_gene: -
CDR3nt: TGTGCCAGCAGCTTAGTGGGCTCAGGCGGCAAGGCTGAAGCTTTCTTT
CDR3aa: CASSLVGSGGKAEAFF

abundance: -
v_gene: TRBV10-2
len: 14
j_gene: TRBJ2-1
d_gene: TRBD2
CDR3nt: TGCGCCACCCAAGGACTAGCGGGAGGGACTGAGCAGTTCTTC
CDR3aa: CATQGLAGGTEQFF

abundance: -
v_gene: TRBV4-2
len: 13
j_gene: TRBJ2-3
d_gene: TRBD1
CDR3nt: TGTGCCAGCAGCCAAGGACAGGGAGATACGCAGTATTTT
CDR3aa: CASSQGQGDTQYF

abundance: -
v_gene: TRBV5-1
len: 14
j_gene: TRBJ1-6
d_gene: TRBD1
CDR3nt: TGCGCCAGCAGCCGTGGGACAGGGCCTAGCACCCTCCACTTT
CDR3aa: CASSRGTGPSTLHF

abundance: -
v_gene: TRBV4-1
len: 18
j_gene: TRBJ2-7
d_gene: TRBD2
CDR3nt: TGCGCCAGCAGCCAAGATCCTACGGGGACTAGCGGGAGCGGCGAGCAGTACTTC
CDR3aa: CASSQDPTGTSGSGEQYF

abundance: -
v_gene: TRBV9
len: 13
j_gene: TRBJ2-7
d_gene: TRBD2
CDR3nt: TGTGCCAGCAGCGTAGGGGCTAGCGGAGCTCAGTACTTC
CDR3aa: CASSVGASGAQYF

abundance: -
v_gene: TRBV5-5
len: 14
j_gene: TRBJ1-1
d_gene: -
CDR3nt: TGTGCCAGCAGCTTGAGGACGGAGAACACTGAAGCTTTCTTT
CDR3aa: CASSLRTENTEAFF

abundance: -
v_gene: TRBV5-1
len: 13
j_gene: TRBJ1-1
d_gene: -
CDR3nt: TGCGCCAGCAGCTTGGATGGCGAGGGGCAAGCTTTCTTT
CDR3aa: CASSLDGEGQAFF

abundance: -
v_gene: TRBV7-6
len: 14
j_gene: TRBJ1-6
d_gene: -
CDR3nt: TGTGCCAGCAGCTTAGAGGGCCGGGACTCACCCCTCCACTTT
CDR3aa: CASSLEGRDSPLHF

abundance: few
v_gene: TRBV3-1/TRBV3-2
len: 16
j_gene: TRBJ2-6
d_gene: -
CDR3nt: TGTGCCAGCAGCCAAAGGAGAGGGCTCGGGGCCAACGTCCTGACTTTC
CDR3aa: CASSQRRGLGANVLTF

abundance: -
v_gene: TRBV7-2
len: 10
j_gene: TRBJ1-2
d_gene: -
CDR3nt: TGTGCCAGCAGCGATTATGGCTACACCTTC
CDR3aa: CASSDYGYTF

abundance: -
v_gene: TRBV6-2/TRBV6-3
len: 13
j_gene: TRBJ2-7
d_gene: -
CDR3nt: TGTGCCAGCAGCCCCGGGCCCCCCTACGAGCAGTACTTC
CDR3aa: CASSPGPPYEQYF

abundance: -
v_gene: TRBV28
len: 15
j_gene: TRBJ1-5
d_gene: -
CDR3nt: TGTGCCAGCAGCCGAGGGTTTTTTGTCGATCAGCCCCAGCATTTT
CDR3aa: CASSRGFFVDQPQHF